This entry is about one T cell receptor (beta chain). Authors' methods: Researchers report that nucleated cell counts were estimated from reference gene primer amplification. Clones were read by immunoSEQ multiplex PCR, and TCRdb kept only the in-frame ones, dropping some. D and trimming come from the DNA, and the V and J calls and clone size come from that table. The table has about 210,000 clones, 90% to 95% seen once; the top ten hold under 1.5%. The data were obtained in a study of blood T cell repertoires in COVID-19. Overall study context: Specimens from acute and convalescent COVID-19 originated in the United States, Italy and Spain. Nucleic acid was either cDNA or gDNA, and it came from T cells, B-cell-depleted T cells, or PBMCs.

The CDR3 covers 15 residues. The V and J ends lost 4 bases and 0 bases respectively, with 11 bases between them. CDR1 and CDR2 (germline): SGHAT, FQNNGV. The sequence was obtained from a young man with acute or convalescent COVID-19. The rearrangement uses TRBV11-2 and TRBJ2-3, with no clear D. The material sequenced was peripheral blood. The CDR3 spells CASSSRQASTDTQYF. As DNA, the CDR3 is TGTGCCAGCAGCTCTCGTCAGGCTAGCACAGATACGCAGTATTTT.